This passage covers 12 T cell receptor beta chains from one sample sequenced in a study of cytomegalovirus exposure and HLA in healthy donors. PCR involved 60 Vbeta and 13 Jbeta primers. The repertoire was sequenced with immunoSEQ multiplex PCR; TCRdb's copy has only in-frame clones and lacks some. The data contain more than 150,000 clones, more than 70% of them seen just once; the ten biggest clones take up 0.25% to 0.3%. Sample: PBMCs. Receptors originate from a boy between 10 and 17 years old in good health and CMV-seronegative.

CDR3 in amino acids: CASITGEENTEAFF. The CDR3 nucleotides are TGCGCCAGCATTACAGGGGAAGAGAACACTGAAGCTTTCTTT. This chain uses TRBV10-1 with TRBJ1-1, with 7 bases matching TRBD1. The germline V gene has CDR1 WNHNN and CDR2 SYGVQD (reference sequence). The length of the CDR3 is 14 residues. The ends lost 7 bases at V and 1 base at J; junction bases unmatched: 6.

The rearrangement uses TRBV5-8 and TRBJ1-1; maybe TRBD1 (5 bases). The CDR3 is made up of 14 amino acids. Trimming removed 3 bases from V and 0 bases from J, with 9 bases in between. Germline CDR1 is SGHTS and CDR2 is YDEGEE. The CDR3 bases are TGTGCCAGCAGCTGGACAAAGATGAACACTGAAGCTTTCTTT. Protein product: CASSWTKMNTEAFF.

The V gene is TRBV11-2, the J gene TRBJ1-3; 8 positions agree with TRBD1. Looked up from germline, CDR1 is SGHAT and CDR2 is FQNNGV. The CDR3 contains 17 residues. J was trimmed by 3 bases and V by 3 bases; bases with no gene match: 10. CDR3 DNA sequence: TGTGCCAGCAGCTTCGCCTCAACCGGGACAGGTGGAAACACCATATATTTT. Translating it yields CASSFASTGTGGNTIYF. Full variable domain (outside the CDR3, taken from reference TRBV11-2 and TRBJ1-3): EAGVAQSPRYKIIEKRQSVAFWCNPISGHATLYWYQQILGQGPKLLIQFQNNGVVDDSQLPKDRFSAERLKGVDSTLKIQPAKLEDSAVYLCASSFASTGTGGNTIYFGEGSWLTVV.

This clone occurred a few times. The chain has TRBV9 and TRBJ1-1, with 10 nucleotides matching TRBD1. The CDR3 is 16 residues long. The germline CDR1 and CDR2 sequences are SGDLS and YYNGEE. The J segment lost 3 bases and the V segment lost 0 bases, leaving 5 bases of the junction unmatched. CDR3 DNA: TGTGCCAGCAGCGTAGGACAGGGGGCCTGGGACACTGAAGCTTTCTTT. Its protein product is CASSVGQGAWDTEAFF.

The rearrangement joins TRBV6-6 to TRBJ1-6; maybe TRBD1 (6 bases). The CDR3 sequence is 13 residues long. Trimming took off 11 bases at V and 8 bases at J, with 16 bases between the two ends. CDR1 and CDR2 from the germline V gene are MNHNY and SVGAGI (reference sequence). The CDR3 DNA reads as TGTGCCGGATCCCAGGGGCCCGATTCACCCCTCCACTTT. Protein product: CAGSQGPDSPLHF.

J is TRBJ2-5 and V is TRBV2; 8 bases line up with TRBD2. The CDR3 covers 16 residues. The V gene's germline CDR1 is SNHLY and CDR2 FYNNEI. After removal of 8 bases from V and 1 base from J, the junction contained 12 bases not matched to a gene. The CDR3 loop reads CASLSGRGRAQETQYF. The CDR3 DNA reads TGTGCCAGCCTCAGCGGGAGAGGGAGGGCCCAAGAGACCCAGTACTTC.

This clone has just a few counts. The chain uses TRBV4-1 and TRBJ2-1; 7 bases fit TRBD2. The CDR3 runs to 17 residues. V dropped 0 bases and J dropped 4; count of bases not matched to a gene: 9. Germline V gene data show CDR1 as MGHRA and CDR2 as YSYEKL. CDR3 DNA sequence: TGCGCCAGCAGCCAAGAAACCGGGAGACTAGCTTACAATGAGCAGTTCTTC. This sequence encodes CASSQETGRLAYNEQFF.

The CDR3 loop reads CASSYLGQGGNQPQHF. The CDR3 nucleotides are TGTGCCAGCAGTTATTTGGGACAGGGAGGCAATCAGCCCCAGCATTTT. The chain is built from TRBV6-6 and TRBJ1-5; 9 nucleotides agree with TRBD1. Germline V gives CDR1 MNHNY, CDR2 SVGAGI (reference sequence). J was trimmed by 2 bases and V by 3 bases; bases with no gene match: 5. The length of the CDR3 is 16 residues.

This chain connects TRBV27 to TRBJ1-2, with D perhaps matching TRBD1 (6 bases). CDR1 is MNHEY, CDR2 SMNVEV, per germline (reference sequence). The CDR3 has 16 residues. V dropped 2 bases and J dropped 5 bases, with 18 bases sitting between them. Here the CDR3 DNA reads TGTGCCAGCAGTTTAGCGGACGACAGGTTGGGATATGGCTACACCTTC. It translates to CASSLADDRLGYGYTF.

This clone was detected a few times. This chain joins TRBV4-3 and TRBJ2-3; 7 bases fit TRBD1. Germline V lookup: CDR1 LGHNA, CDR2 YSLEER. V lost 7 bases to trimming and J lost 2 bases; unmatched junction nucleotides: 6. The CDR3 has 14 amino acids. CDR3: CASKGAGDTDTQYF. Written as DNA, the CDR3 is TGCGCCAGCAAGGGGGCAGGGGACACAGATACGCAGTATTTT.

This chain links TRBV18 with TRBJ1-2; D call uncertain. Germline V gives CDR1 KGHSH, CDR2 LQKENI. V lost 2 bases, J lost 2 bases, and 18 bases lay in between. There are 17 residues in the CDR3. This CDR3 reads CASSPYLGVRTNYGYTF. Written as DNA, the CDR3 is TGTGCCAGCTCACCATATCTCGGGGTCCGGACCAACTATGGCTACACCTTC.

This clone was seen only a few times. This chain connects TRBV6-6 to TRBJ2-3; weak D call: TRBD1 (5 bases). Germline assignment: CDR1 MNHNY and CDR2 SVGAGI (reference sequence). The CDR3 runs to 13 residues. Trimming pared 6 bases from V and 3 bases from J, leaving 10 bases between. The CDR3 nucleotides are TGTGCCAGCAGCCCACAGGAAACAGATACGCAGTATTTT. Translation: CASSPQETDTQYF.